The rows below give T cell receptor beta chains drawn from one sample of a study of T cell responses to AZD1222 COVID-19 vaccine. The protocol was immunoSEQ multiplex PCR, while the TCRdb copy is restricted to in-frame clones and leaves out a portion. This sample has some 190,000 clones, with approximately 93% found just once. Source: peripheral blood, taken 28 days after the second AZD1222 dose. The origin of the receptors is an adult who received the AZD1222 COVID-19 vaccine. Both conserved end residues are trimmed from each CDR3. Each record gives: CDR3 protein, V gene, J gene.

ASSRSGLLYEQY	TRBV4-1	TRBJ2-7
ASSIQTGRYGYT	TRBV7-8	TRBJ1-2
ASSPGGQGNIQY	TRBV5-1	TRBJ2-4
ASSEQSVSGNTIY	TRBV6-1	TRBJ1-3
ASSLVGGSHTQY	TRBV5-1	TRBJ2-3
ASSQETVIAKNIQY	TRBV4-3	TRBJ2-4
ASSLSGATEAF	TRBV18	TRBJ1-1
ASRDRGDNEQF	TRBV6-5	TRBJ2-1
ASSYYRDSPLH	TRBV5-1	TRBJ1-6
SVGRTSGRETQY	TRBV29-1	TRBJ2-5
ASSDRGPWGYT	TRBV2	TRBJ1-2
ASSNARTSGIAYEQY	TRBV5-1	TRBJ2-7
ASSPHLEGEYGYT	TRBV5-1	TRBJ1-2
ASSSRGSGANVLT	TRBV7-8	TRBJ2-6
ASRGHHYNEQF	TRBV27	TRBJ2-1
ASSLAGTSKAEQY	TRBV5-4	TRBJ2-7
ASEKERLGQPQH	TRBV6-5	TRBJ1-5
ASRTGTDRAHGYT	TRBV19	TRBJ1-2
ASSFPEADTQY	TRBV12-3/TRBV12-4	TRBJ2-3
ASSPSNKQGSSHEQY	TRBV18	TRBJ2-7
SVEGGPHRETQY	TRBV29-1	TRBJ2-5
ASSGDNSGANVLT	TRBV9	TRBJ2-6
ASSSEGQGSGAEQF	TRBV5-1	TRBJ2-1
ASSHDYRAYGYT	TRBV4-2	TRBJ1-2
ASGHVLNREQY	TRBV14	TRBJ2-7
ASRSPRRENEQF	TRBV6-5	TRBJ2-1